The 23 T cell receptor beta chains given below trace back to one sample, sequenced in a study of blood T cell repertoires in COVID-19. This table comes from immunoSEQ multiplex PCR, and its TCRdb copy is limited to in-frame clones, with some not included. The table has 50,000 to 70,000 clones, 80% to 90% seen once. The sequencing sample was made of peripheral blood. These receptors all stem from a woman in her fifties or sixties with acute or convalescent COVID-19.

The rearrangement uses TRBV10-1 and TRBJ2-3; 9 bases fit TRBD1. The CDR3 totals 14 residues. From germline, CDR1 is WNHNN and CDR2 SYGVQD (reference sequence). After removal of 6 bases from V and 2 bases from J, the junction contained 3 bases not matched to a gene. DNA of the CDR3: TGCGCCAGCAGAGGGGACAGGGTCACAGATACGCAGTATTTT. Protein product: CASRGDRVTDTQYF.

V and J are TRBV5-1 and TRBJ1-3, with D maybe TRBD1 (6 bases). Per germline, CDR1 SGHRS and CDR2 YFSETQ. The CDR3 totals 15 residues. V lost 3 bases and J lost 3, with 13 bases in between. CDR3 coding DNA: TGCGCCAGCAGCTCACAGGGAATCGATGGAAACACCATATATTTT. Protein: CASSSQGIDGNTIYF.

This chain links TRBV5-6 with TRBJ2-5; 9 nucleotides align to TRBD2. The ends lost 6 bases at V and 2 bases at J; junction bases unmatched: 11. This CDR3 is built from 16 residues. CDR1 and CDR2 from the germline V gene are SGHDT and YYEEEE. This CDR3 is CASIRLAGVLQETQYF. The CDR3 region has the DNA TGTGCCAGCATCAGATTAGCGGGGGTCCTTCAAGAGACCCAGTACTTC.

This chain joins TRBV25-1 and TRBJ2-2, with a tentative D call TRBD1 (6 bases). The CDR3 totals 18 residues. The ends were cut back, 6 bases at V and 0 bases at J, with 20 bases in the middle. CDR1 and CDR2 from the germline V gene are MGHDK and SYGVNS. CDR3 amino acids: CASRGWAGVGPNTGELFF. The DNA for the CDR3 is TGTGCCAGCAGGGGGTGGGCAGGGGTTGGCCCGAACACCGGGGAGCTGTTTTTT. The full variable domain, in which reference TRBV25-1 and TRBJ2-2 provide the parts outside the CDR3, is EADIYQTPRYLVIGTGKKITLECSQTMGHDKMYWYQQDPGMELHLIHYSYGVNSTEKGDLSSESTVSRIRTEHFPLTLESARPSHTSQYLCASRGWAGVGPNTGELFFGEGSRLTVL.

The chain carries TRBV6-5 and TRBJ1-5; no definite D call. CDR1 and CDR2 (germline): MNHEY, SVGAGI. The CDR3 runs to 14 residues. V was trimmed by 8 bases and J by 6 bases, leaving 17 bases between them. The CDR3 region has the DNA TGTGCCAGCCTGGGGTGGGGAGCGGCTCAGCCCCAGCATTTT. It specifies CASLGWGAAQPQHF.

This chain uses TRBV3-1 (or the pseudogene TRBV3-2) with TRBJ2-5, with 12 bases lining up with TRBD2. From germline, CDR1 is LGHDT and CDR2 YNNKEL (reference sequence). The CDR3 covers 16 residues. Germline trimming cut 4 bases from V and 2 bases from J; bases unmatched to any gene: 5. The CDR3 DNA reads TGTGCCAGCAGCCTACTAGCGGGGGGCTCGCAAGAGACCCAGTACTTC. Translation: CASSLLAGGSQETQYF.

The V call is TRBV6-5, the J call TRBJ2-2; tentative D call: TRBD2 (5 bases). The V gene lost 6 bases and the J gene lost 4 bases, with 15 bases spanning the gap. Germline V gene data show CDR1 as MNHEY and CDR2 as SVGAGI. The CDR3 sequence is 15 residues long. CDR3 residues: CASRADGVRTGELFF. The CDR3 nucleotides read TGTGCCAGCAGGGCCGACGGGGTCCGCACCGGGGAGCTGTTTTTT.

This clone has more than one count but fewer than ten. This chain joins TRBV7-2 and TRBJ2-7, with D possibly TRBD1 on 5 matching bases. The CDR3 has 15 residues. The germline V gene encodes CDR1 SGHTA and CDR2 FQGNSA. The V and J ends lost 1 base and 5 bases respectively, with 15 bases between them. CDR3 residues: CASSLVWTSSHEQYF. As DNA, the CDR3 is TGTGCCAGCAGCTTAGTTTGGACATCGTCGCACGAGCAGTACTTC.

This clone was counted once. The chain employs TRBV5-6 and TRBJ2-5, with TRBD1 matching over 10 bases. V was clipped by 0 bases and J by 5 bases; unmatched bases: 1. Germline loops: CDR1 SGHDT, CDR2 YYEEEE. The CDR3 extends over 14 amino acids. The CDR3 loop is CASSLGGQGETQYF. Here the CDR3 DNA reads TGTGCCAGCAGCTTGGGGGGACAGGGGGAGACCCAGTACTTC.

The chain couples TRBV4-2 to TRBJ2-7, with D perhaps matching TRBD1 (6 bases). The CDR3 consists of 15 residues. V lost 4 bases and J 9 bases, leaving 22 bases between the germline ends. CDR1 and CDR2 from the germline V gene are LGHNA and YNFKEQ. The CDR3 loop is CASSLNRDTAKGQYF. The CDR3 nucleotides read TGTGCCAGCAGCCTTAACAGGGACACGGCCAAAGGGCAGTACTTC.

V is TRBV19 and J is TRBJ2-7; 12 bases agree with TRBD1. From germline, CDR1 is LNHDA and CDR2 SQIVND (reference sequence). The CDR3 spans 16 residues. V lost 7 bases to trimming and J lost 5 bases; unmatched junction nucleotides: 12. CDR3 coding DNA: TGTGCCAGTACCAAGACCGGGGGGACAGGGGGCAACGAGCAGTACTTC. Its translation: CASTKTGGTGGNEQYF.

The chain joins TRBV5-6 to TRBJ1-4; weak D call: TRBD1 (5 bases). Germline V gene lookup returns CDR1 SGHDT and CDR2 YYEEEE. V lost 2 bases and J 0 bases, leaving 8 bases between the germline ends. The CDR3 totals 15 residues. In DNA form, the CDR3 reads TGTGCCAGCAGCTTCTTCAGGGCAACTAATGAAAAACTGTTTTTT. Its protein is CASSFFRATNEKLFF. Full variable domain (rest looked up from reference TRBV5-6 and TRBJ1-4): DAGVTQSPTHLIKTRGQQVTLRCSPKSGHDTVSWYQQALGQGPQFIFQYYEEEERQRGNFPDRFSGHQFPNYSSELNVNALLLGDSALYLCASSFFRATNEKLFFGSGTQLSVL.

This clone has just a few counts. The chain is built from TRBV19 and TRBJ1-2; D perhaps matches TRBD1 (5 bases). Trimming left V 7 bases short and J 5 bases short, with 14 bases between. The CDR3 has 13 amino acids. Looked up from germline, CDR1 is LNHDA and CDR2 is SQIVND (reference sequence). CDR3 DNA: TGTGCCAGTACCACCCCCCGACAGTATGGCTACACCTTC. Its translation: CASTTPRQYGYTF.

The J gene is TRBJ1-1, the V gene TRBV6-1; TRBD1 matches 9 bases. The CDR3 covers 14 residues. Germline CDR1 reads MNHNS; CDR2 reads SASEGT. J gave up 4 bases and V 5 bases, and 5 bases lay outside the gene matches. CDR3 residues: CASSQQGAGTEAFF. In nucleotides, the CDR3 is TGTGCCAGCAGTCAACAGGGGGCGGGCACTGAAGCTTTCTTT.

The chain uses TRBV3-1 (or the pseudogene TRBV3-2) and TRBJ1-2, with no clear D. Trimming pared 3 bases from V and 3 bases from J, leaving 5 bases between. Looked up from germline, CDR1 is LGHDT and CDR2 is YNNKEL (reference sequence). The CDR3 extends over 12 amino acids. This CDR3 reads CASSQEYYGYTF. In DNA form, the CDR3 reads TGTGCCAGCAGCCAGGAGTACTATGGCTACACCTTC.

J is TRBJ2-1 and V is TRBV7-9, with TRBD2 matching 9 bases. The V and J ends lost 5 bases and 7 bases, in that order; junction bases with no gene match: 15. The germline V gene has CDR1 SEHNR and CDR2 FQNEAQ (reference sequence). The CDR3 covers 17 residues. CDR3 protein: CASSRSPFSSGENEQFF. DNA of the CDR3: TGTGCCAGCAGCCGGTCCCCTTTCTCTAGCGGGGAAAATGAGCAGTTCTTC.

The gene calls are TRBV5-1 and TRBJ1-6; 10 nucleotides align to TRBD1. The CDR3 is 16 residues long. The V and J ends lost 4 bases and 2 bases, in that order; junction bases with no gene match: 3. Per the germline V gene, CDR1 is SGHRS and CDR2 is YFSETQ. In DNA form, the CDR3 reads TGCGCCAGCAGCGACAGGGGGCTTGCCTATAATTCACCCCTCCACTTT. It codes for CASSDRGLAYNSPLHF.

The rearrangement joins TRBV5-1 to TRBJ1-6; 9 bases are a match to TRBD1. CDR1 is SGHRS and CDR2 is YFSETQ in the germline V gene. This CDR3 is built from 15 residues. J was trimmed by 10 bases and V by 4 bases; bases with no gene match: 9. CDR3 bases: TGCGCCAGCAGCCCGGGGGGGACAGGGAACTCACCCCTCCACTTT. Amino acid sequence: CASSPGGTGNSPLHF.

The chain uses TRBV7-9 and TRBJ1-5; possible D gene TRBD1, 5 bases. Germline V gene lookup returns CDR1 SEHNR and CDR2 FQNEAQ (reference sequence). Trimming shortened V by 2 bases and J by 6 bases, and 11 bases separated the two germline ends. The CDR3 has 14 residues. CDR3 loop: CASSLPGLGQPQHF. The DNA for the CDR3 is TGTGCCAGCAGCTTACCAGGGCTGGGTCAGCCCCAGCATTTT.

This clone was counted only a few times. In nucleotides, the CDR3 is TGTGCCAGCAGTCCTGAGGGAAATCAGCCCCAGCATTTT. Residues: CASSPEGNQPQHF. The rearrangement uses TRBV6-5 and TRBJ1-5; no clear D. The CDR3 length is 13 residues. The ends were cut back, 5 bases at V and 4 bases at J, with 9 bases in the middle. Per germline, CDR1 MNHEY and CDR2 SVGAGI.

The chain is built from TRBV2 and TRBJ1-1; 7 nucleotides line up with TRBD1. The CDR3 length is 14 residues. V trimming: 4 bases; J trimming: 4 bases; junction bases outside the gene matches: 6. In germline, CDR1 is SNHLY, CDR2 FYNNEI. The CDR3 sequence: CASSADRVGTEAFF. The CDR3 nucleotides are TGTGCCAGCAGTGCTGACAGGGTGGGCACTGAAGCTTTCTTT.

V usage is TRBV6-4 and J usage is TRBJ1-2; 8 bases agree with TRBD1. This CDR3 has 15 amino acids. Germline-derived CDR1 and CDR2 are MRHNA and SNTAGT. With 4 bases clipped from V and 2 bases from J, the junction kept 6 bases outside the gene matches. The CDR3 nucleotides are TGTGCCAGCAGTGGAAGGGGGACAGGCAACTATGGCTACACCTTC. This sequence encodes CASSGRGTGNYGYTF.

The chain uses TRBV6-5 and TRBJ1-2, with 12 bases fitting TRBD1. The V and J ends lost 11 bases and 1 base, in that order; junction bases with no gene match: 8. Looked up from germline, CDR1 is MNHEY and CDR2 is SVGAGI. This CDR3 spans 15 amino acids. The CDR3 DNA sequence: TGTGCCGGGGGGGACAGGGGGCTCTTTAACTATGGCTACACCTTC. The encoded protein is CAGGDRGLFNYGYTF.